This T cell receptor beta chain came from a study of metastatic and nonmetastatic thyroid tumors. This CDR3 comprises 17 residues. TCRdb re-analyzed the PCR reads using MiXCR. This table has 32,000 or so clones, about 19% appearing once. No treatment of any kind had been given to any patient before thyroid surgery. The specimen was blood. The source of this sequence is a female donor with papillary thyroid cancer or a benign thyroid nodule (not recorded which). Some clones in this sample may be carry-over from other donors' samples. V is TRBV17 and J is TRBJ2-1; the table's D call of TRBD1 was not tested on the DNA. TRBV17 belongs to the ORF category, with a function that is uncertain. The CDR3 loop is CSSIFEPGTGGYNEQFF. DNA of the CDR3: TGTTCCAGCATCTTCGAGCCCGGAACAGGGGGTTACAATGAGCAGTTCTTC.